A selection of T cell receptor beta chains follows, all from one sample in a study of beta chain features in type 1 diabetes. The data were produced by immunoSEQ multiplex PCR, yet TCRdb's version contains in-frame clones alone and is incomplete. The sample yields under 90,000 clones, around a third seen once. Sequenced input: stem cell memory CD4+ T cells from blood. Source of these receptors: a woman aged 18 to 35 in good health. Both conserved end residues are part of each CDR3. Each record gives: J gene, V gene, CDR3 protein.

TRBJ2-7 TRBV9 CASSVMSGGRPYEQYF
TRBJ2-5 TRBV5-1 CASSRGTSGGGVETQYF
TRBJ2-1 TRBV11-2 CASNNRAGGNNEQFF
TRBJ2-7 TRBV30 CAWTRSLTGGASEQYF
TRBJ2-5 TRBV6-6 CARVWETQYF
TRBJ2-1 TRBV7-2 CASSYSGLADLDNEQFF
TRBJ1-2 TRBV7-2 CAKTTGYFGGYTF
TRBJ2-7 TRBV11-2 CASRPSGTVPYEQYF
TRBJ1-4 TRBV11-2 CASSSSSKGATNEKLFF
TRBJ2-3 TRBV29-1 CSVSTGGRGDTQYF
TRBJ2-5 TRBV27 CASSLSSGGMETQYF
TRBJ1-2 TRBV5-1 CASSAATGNYGYTF
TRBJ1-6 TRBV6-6 CASGTDSNNSPLHF
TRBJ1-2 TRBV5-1 CASSRLQGAQGYTF